The clone carrying this TCR beta chain was detected a few times. Its specificity is not known. The study drew donors from healthy Caucasian individuals in Russia aged roughly 6 to 95. Drawing of peripheral blood yielded roughly 9.3 milliliters from each donor. The amount of total RNA extracted per sample was at least 5.5 micrograms. V gave up 0 bases and J gave up 10 bases, with 25 bases separating them. CDR3 length: 18 residues. Looked up from germline, CDR1 is LGHNA and CDR2 is YSLEER. Alongside a J-beta primer mix, a sample-barcoded 5' primer served in a second PCR lasting roughly 6 to 11 cycles. MiXCR, applied by TCRdb to the 5' RACE reads, yields one record per CDR3 protein. The data show about 1.4 million distinct CDR3 sequences, approximately 59% seen once. These data come from a study of blood T cells in healthy people across ages. Notes on the study in general: It was the long-lived donors that had more naive CD4+ cells and higher diversity than aged donors.

Sequenced: blood. J is TRBJ2-4 and V is TRBV4-3; no reliable D call. The receptor was derived from a young man in good health. CDR3 DNA: TGCGCCAGCAGCCAAGATTCGGCAAGCTCCTCACCCGACGAAATTCAGTACTTC. This codes for CASSQDSASSSPDEIQYF.